These T cell receptor beta chains were read from a single sample in a study of blood T cell repertoires in COVID-19. The assay was immunoSEQ multiplex PCR, and TCRdb's table has in-frame clones only and misses some. The sample yields more than 200,000 clones, 85% to 90% seen once. The material sequenced was peripheral blood. All receptors come from a man aged 25-45 years with COVID-19, enrolled during active disease. Both conserved end residues are part of each CDR3. Fields, in order: clone size, J gene, D gene, V gene, CDR3 DNA, CDR3 protein. D genes are given only for firm matches. Part of the rows lack a size; the others show once, few, many or a class for expanded clones.

size: -; J: TRBJ1-4; D: TRBD1; V: TRBV2; DNA: TGTGCCAGCATCGGGACAGGGGGCGATGAAAAACTGTTTTTT; CDR3: CASIGTGGDEKLFF
size: -; J: TRBJ2-2; D: -; V: TRBV2; DNA: TGTGCCAGCAGTCCCTTATGGGCGAATACCGGGGAGCTGTTTTTT; CDR3: CASSPLWANTGELFF
size: few; J: TRBJ1-1; D: -; V: TRBV7-6; DNA: TGTGCCAGCAGCTTAGGATTACCCGCGGGCACTGAAGCTTTCTTT; CDR3: CASSLGLPAGTEAFF
size: -; J: TRBJ1-1; D: TRBD1; V: TRBV25-1; DNA: TGTGCCAGCAGACCCACAGGGGGATTCACTGAAGCTTTCTTT; CDR3: CASRPTGGFTEAFF
size: -; J: TRBJ1-6; D: -; V: TRBV11-2; DNA: TGTGCCAGCAGCTTTTTCTATCACGGTTCACCCCTCCACTTT; CDR3: CASSFFYHGSPLHF
size: -; J: TRBJ2-7; D: -; V: TRBV11-3; DNA: TGTGCCAGCAGCCTGGAGGGCGATAACTACGAGCAGTACTTC; CDR3: CASSLEGDNYEQYF
size: -; J: TRBJ1-2; D: TRBD1; V: TRBV5-4; DNA: TGTGCCAGCAGCTTGGCCCAACGAACAGGGGTGGAGGGCTACACCTTC; CDR3: CASSLAQRTGVEGYTF
size: -; J: TRBJ2-7; D: TRBD2; V: TRBV2; DNA: TGTGCCAGCAGCGACGGACTAGCGGGAGTTCACGAGCAGTACTTC; CDR3: CASSDGLAGVHEQYF
size: -; J: TRBJ2-1; D: TRBD2; V: TRBV4-1; DNA: TGCGCCAGCAGCCAGGCAGCGGGAGGGTACAATGAGCAGTTCTTC; CDR3: CASSQAAGGYNEQFF
size: -; J: TRBJ1-5; D: -; V: TRBV30; DNA: TGTGCCTGGAGTGTGGGTGGGAGCGGACGCAATCAGCCCCAGCATTTT; CDR3: CAWSVGGSGRNQPQHF
size: -; J: TRBJ1-2; D: -; V: TRBV27; DNA: TGTGCCAGCAGTCCGGCGGGGGAGGAGTATGGCTACACCTTC; CDR3: CASSPAGEEYGYTF
size: -; J: TRBJ2-1; D: -; V: TRBV7-3; DNA: TGTGCCAGCAGCTCCAGGGGCCCGGGACAAGTAGTCGATGAGCAGTTCTTC; CDR3: CASSSRGPGQVVDEQFF
size: -; J: TRBJ1-1; D: TRBD1; V: TRBV18; DNA: TGTGCCAGCTCACCAATAGAATGGACAGGGGGTGTTCAGAACACTGAAGCTTTCTTT; CDR3: CASSPIEWTGGVQNTEAFF
size: -; J: TRBJ2-1; D: -; V: TRBV5-4; DNA: TGTGCCAGCAGCTTGGACTGGAGCTCCTACAATGAGCAGTTCTTC; CDR3: CASSLDWSSYNEQFF
size: -; J: TRBJ1-1; D: -; V: TRBV29-1; DNA: TGCAGCGTTGAAGAGTCCAGGGTCTTATCCGAAGCTTTCTTT; CDR3: CSVEESRVLSEAFF
size: -; J: TRBJ2-2; D: TRBD1; V: TRBV27; DNA: TGTGCCAGCAGTCAGACAGGGGTGGGGGAGCTGTTTTTT; CDR3: CASSQTGVGELFF
size: -; J: TRBJ1-2; D: -; V: TRBV28; DNA: TGTGCCAGCAGTTTTAGCTCTCTGGTGGCCGGCGATGGCTACACCTTC; CDR3: CASSFSSLVAGDGYTF
size: -; J: TRBJ2-3; D: TRBD2; V: TRBV11-1; DNA: TGTGCCAGCAGCTTACTTTCGACTAGCGTGGATACGCAGTATTTT; CDR3: CASSLLSTSVDTQYF
size: once; J: TRBJ2-1; D: TRBD2; V: TRBV5-4; DNA: TGTGCCAGCAGACCGGGACTAGCGGGAGAAAGAGGCAATGAGCAGTTCTTC; CDR3: CASRPGLAGERGNEQFF
size: once; J: TRBJ2-6; D: -; V: TRBV7-3; DNA: TGTGCCAGCAGCTTAAGGCGGACAGTAAACTCTGGGGCCAACGTCCTGACTTTC; CDR3: CASSLRRTVNSGANVLTF
size: -; J: TRBJ1-4; D: TRBD1; V: TRBV3-1/TRBV3-2; DNA: TGTGCCAGCAGCCGCGGACAGGGCCAAGGTGAAAAACTGTTTTTT; CDR3: CASSRGQGQGEKLFF
size: -; J: TRBJ2-5; D: TRBD2; V: TRBV6-5; DNA: TGTGCCAGCAGGGGACTAGCGGGACCAGAGACCCAGTACTTC; CDR3: CASRGLAGPETQYF
size: -; J: TRBJ2-1; D: TRBD2; V: TRBV5-6; DNA: TGTGCCAGCAGCAGCGGGACTAGTCGGGATGAGCAGTTCTTC; CDR3: CASSSGTSRDEQFF
size: once; J: TRBJ2-2; D: TRBD1; V: TRBV9; DNA: TGTGCCAGCAGCTTAACCGGGACAGGGGCGCTGGACACCGGGGAGCTGTTTTTT; CDR3: CASSLTGTGALDTGELFF
size: -; J: TRBJ1-2; D: TRBD1; V: TRBV19; DNA: TGTGCCAGTAGCCGCTACGACAGGGACCCGGGCTACGGCTACACCTTC; CDR3: CASSRYDRDPGYGYTF
size: -; J: TRBJ2-1; D: TRBD2; V: TRBV5-1; DNA: TGCGCCAGCAGCTTCGCGTCTAGCGGTTACAATGAGCAGTTCTTC; CDR3: CASSFASSGYNEQFF
size: -; J: TRBJ1-5; D: -; V: TRBV18; DNA: TGTGCCAGCTCACCACCCCAACAGCCCCAGCATTTT; CDR3: CASSPPQQPQHF
size: once; J: TRBJ2-7; D: TRBD1; V: TRBV6-6; DNA: TGTGCCAGCAGTGACAGGGGCTCCTACGAGCAGTACTTC; CDR3: CASSDRGSYEQYF
size: -; J: TRBJ1-3; D: -; V: TRBV11-2; DNA: TGTGCCAGCAGGAGCCCGCCGGGGTCCACCATATATTTT; CDR3: CASRSPPGSTIYF